Following are 10 T cell receptor beta chains from one sample sequenced in a study of blood T cell repertoires in COVID-19 (TCRdb year 2020). Receptor amplification or capture employed the immunoSEQ multiplex PCR assay. TCRdb provides this immuneACCESS table in a form limited to in-frame rearrangements. Some clones are lacking; in checked studies, under half of them reflect an unresolved V gene, and why the rest are absent is not known. This sample has more than 120,000 clones in its table, and 87% of those were observed once. The ten largest clones take up around 0.91% of the sample. The sequencing input was peripheral blood. These receptor sequences come from a woman aged 45-60 years with acute or convalescent COVID-19.

The V and J genes are TRBV27 and TRBJ2-1; 7 positions match TRBD2. The trim removed 2 bases at V and 2 bases at J, leaving 6 bases unmatched. This CDR3 is built from 16 residues. CDR1 and CDR2 (germline): MNHEY, SMNVEV (reference sequence). The CDR3 nucleotides are TGTGCCAGCAGTTTAGACGCTAGCGGTACCTACAATGAGCAGTTCTTC. Translation gives CASSLDASGTYNEQFF.

This chain joins TRBV2 and TRBJ1-2; tentatively, D is TRBD1 (6 bases). Per the germline V gene, CDR1 is SNHLY and CDR2 is FYNNEI. The CDR3 has 14 residues. Trimming took 9 bases from V and 8 from J, leaving 22 bases between them. The CDR3 coding sequence is TGTGCCAGAACGAATGAGCGGACAGACCTAGGCTACACCTTC. It yields the protein CARTNERTDLGYTF.

This clone was seen only once. The J gene is TRBJ2-1, the V gene TRBV4-2, with no clear D. The CDR3 runs 15 residues. Trimming took 4 bases from V and 5 from J, leaving 15 bases between them. Germline CDR1 LGHNA, CDR2 YNFKEQ. CDR3 in DNA: TGTGCCAGCAGCCGGCAAACGGTCCTAGACAATGAGCAGTTCTTC. Its translation: CASSRQTVLDNEQFF.

This chain connects TRBV30 to TRBJ1-2; 11 bases align to TRBD1. V trimming: 2 bases; J trimming: 5 bases; junction bases outside the gene matches: 7. Germline CDR1 and CDR2: GTSNPN and SVGIG (reference sequence). The CDR3 has 15 amino acids. CDR3 nucleotides: TGTGCCTGGAGTAATCTAGGGACAGGGGGGTATGGCTACACCTTC. As protein: CAWSNLGTGGYGYTF.

The rearrangement links TRBV5-1 to TRBJ2-3; D possibly corresponds to TRBD2 (6 bases). Looked up from germline, CDR1 is SGHRS and CDR2 is YFSETQ. Trimming cost V 7 bases and J 2 bases, with 17 bases left between them. The CDR3 has 15 amino acids. This CDR3 reads CASGGGGPYTDTQYF. CDR3 sequence (DNA): TGCGCCAGCGGCGGCGGAGGGCCGTACACAGATACGCAGTATTTT. Variable domain in full (rest from reference TRBV5-1 and TRBJ2-3): KAGVTQTPRYLIKTRGQQVTLSCSPISGHRSVSWYQQTPGQGLQFLFEYFSETQRNKGNFPGRFSGRQFSNSRSEMNVSTLELGDSALYLCASGGGGPYTDTQYFGPGTRLTVL.

This sequence joins TRBV10-3 and TRBJ2-7, with 8 bases fitting TRBD2. Germline CDR1 ENHRY, CDR2 SYGVKD. This CDR3 comprises 16 residues. Trimming took 6 bases from V and 0 from J; bases not matched to a gene: 10. CDR3 amino acids: CAISGGASLNSYEQYF. Written as DNA, the CDR3 is TGTGCCATCAGCGGGGGGGCTAGCCTAAACTCCTACGAGCAGTACTTC.

The chain couples TRBV19 to TRBJ1-1, with 10 nucleotides matching TRBD1. Germline CDR1 LNHDA, CDR2 SQIVND (reference sequence). Trimming cost V 4 bases and J 4 bases; bases outside gene matches: 3. The CDR3 has 14 amino acids. This CDR3 is CASSRRDRGTEAFF. The CDR3 DNA is TGTGCCAGTAGTAGAAGGGACAGGGGCACTGAAGCTTTCTTT.

This chain joins TRBV18 and TRBJ1-6; 7 nucleotides agree with TRBD1. The CDR3 consists of 15 residues. The ends lost 6 bases at V and 5 bases at J; junction bases unmatched: 7. Germline values: CDR1 KGHSH, CDR2 LQKENI. CDR3 DNA: TGTGCCAGCTCTTACAGACAGGGCGATAATTCACCCCTCCACTTT. Amino acid sequence: CASSYRQGDNSPLHF.

The genes are TRBV6-6 and TRBJ2-2; weak D call: TRBD2 (7 bases). Germline V gene data show CDR1 as MNHNY and CDR2 as SVGAGI (reference sequence). The CDR3 consists of 13 residues. V lost 8 bases, J lost 7 bases, and 14 bases lay in between. CDR3 region: CASGGAGHGELFF. CDR3 sequence (DNA): TGTGCCAGCGGGGGGGCAGGACACGGGGAGCTGTTTTTT.

The gene calls are TRBV7-3 and TRBJ2-1; 8 nucleotides line up with TRBD2. Trimming removed 5 bases from V and 0 bases from J; junction bases left unmatched: 12. The germline V gene encodes CDR1 SGHTA and CDR2 FQGTGA. CDR3 length: 18 amino acids. CDR3 protein: CASSRSSGGSISYNEQFF. Written as DNA, the CDR3 is TGTGCCAGCAGCAGAAGCAGCGGGGGCTCAATCTCCTACAATGAGCAGTTCTTC.